The present T cell receptor (beta chain) was sequenced within a study of CD8 T cell repertoires and HIV-1 epitope variants. At the level of the study: An uncultured baseline aliquot held 1M T cells.

V was pared by 5 bases and J by 5 bases, with 9 bases of the junction left unmatched. The CDR3 is 16 amino acids. The V gene's germline CDR1 is MNHNY and CDR2 SVGAGI (reference sequence). Points on this clone: The antigen remains unidentified.

Sequencing used immunoSEQ multiplex PCR; TCRdb keeps in-frame clones, though not all of them. The table has 4,600 or so clones, 67% seen once; the top ten hold 46%. Sequences were obtained from cultured CD8+ T cells derived from PBMCs. This clonotype was obtained from a male donor with HIV. The rearrangement uses TRBV6-6 and TRBJ2-5, with 12 bases aligning to TRBD1. The CDR3 reads CASSQGQGAFSETQYF. The CDR3 DNA sequence: TGTGCCAGCAGTCAGGGACAGGGGGCGTTTTCCGAGACCCAGTACTTC.